The 32 T cell receptor beta chains given below trace back to one sample, sequenced in a study of blood T cell repertoires in COVID-19. Sequenced by immunoSEQ multiplex PCR; TCRdb stores in-frame clones only, minus some. This sample has 150,000 to 200,000 clones, with approximately 88% found just once. The material sequenced was peripheral blood. The source is a man between 40 and 49 years old with acute or convalescent COVID-19.

This chain connects TRBV1 to TRBJ1-3; the table's D gene call, TRBD1, was not cross checked with the DNA. TRBV1 is a recognized pseudogene. The length of the CDR3 is 17 residues. This CDR3 reads CTSSQPFQVFSGNTIYF. CDR3 DNA: TGCACCAGCAGCCAACCTTTTCAGGTTTTCTCTGGAAACACCATATATTTT.

V usage is TRBV28 and J usage is TRBJ1-3, with D tentatively TRBD1 (5 bases). CDR3 length equals 15 residues. Trimming pared 5 bases from V and 7 bases from J, leaving 18 bases between. Germline V gene data show CDR1 as MDHEN and CDR2 as SYDVKM. The CDR3 DNA reads as TGTGCCAGCAGTGACCCTGGTCAGGGTATTAACACCATATATTTT. Protein product: CASSDPGQGINTIYF.

The V gene is TRBV14, the J gene TRBJ2-3, with D possibly being TRBD2 (6 bases). The germline V and J ends were trimmed by 0 bases and 4 bases, with 17 bases remaining between them. The CDR3 runs 17 residues. In germline, CDR1 is SGHDN, CDR2 FVKESK. The CDR3 region is CASSQDLGRGWSDTQYF. The CDR3 DNA reads TGTGCCAGCAGCCAAGATTTGGGGCGGGGCTGGTCAGATACGCAGTATTTT.

The CDR3 sequence is CASSYSTSGTYEQYF. The CDR3 DNA follows: TGTGCCAGCAGTTACTCGACTAGCGGGACCTACGAGCAGTACTTC. This rearrangement joins TRBV6-5 to TRBJ2-7; TRBD2 aligns across 11 bases. V lost 0 bases, J lost 2 bases, and 0 bases stayed unmatched. The CDR3 sequence is 15 residues long. CDR1 and CDR2 from the germline V gene are MNHEY and SVGAGI.

This chain connects TRBV4-2 to TRBJ2-2, with 15 bases identical to TRBD2. CDR3 size: 19 residues. V lost 3 bases and J lost 4; bases outside the gene matches: 9. Germline V CDR1 and CDR2: LGHNA, YNFKEQ. CDR3 coding DNA: TGTGCCAGCAGCCATCCCGGACTAGCGGGGGGGCCGGGCACCGGGGAGCTGTTTTTT. It encodes CASSHPGLAGGPGTGELFF.

The chain is built from TRBV6-1 and TRBJ1-2, with 9 bases that match TRBD1. Trimming took 3 bases from V and 3 from J; bases not matched to a gene: 2. The CDR3 runs to 14 residues. In germline, CDR1 is MNHNS, CDR2 SASEGT. CDR3 amino acids: CASSEDRGYYGYTF. Here the CDR3 DNA reads TGTGCCAGCAGTGAGGACAGGGGATACTATGGCTACACCTTC.

V gene TRBV3-1 (or the pseudogene TRBV3-2) combines with J gene TRBJ2-2, with TRBD1 identical over 8 bases. This CDR3 spans 18 amino acids. Per the germline V gene, CDR1 is LGHDT and CDR2 is YNNKEL (reference sequence). Trimming removed 3 bases from V and 3 bases from J; junction bases left unmatched: 12. In nucleotides, the CDR3 is TGTGCCAGCAGCCAGGGGAAGAGGACAGGGACCTACACCGGGGAGCTGTTTTTT. It encodes CASSQGKRTGTYTGELFF.

This chain connects TRBV9 to TRBJ2-2; D gene unclear. Germline CDR1 SGDLS, CDR2 YYNGEE. CDR3 size: 16 residues. Between the trimmed V and J ends, which lost 4 bases and 2 bases, there was a span of 15 bases. The CDR3 DNA is TGTGCCAGCAGCCTTTTTGGGCGCCAAAACACCGGGGAGCTGTTTTTT. It is translated as CASSLFGRQNTGELFF.

V is TRBV15 and J is TRBJ1-5; the D is unclear. The CDR3 is made up of 14 amino acids. CDR1 and CDR2 from the germline V gene are LNHNV and YYDKDF (reference sequence). Deletions cut 0 bases from V and 5 bases from J, with 8 bases between. In nucleotides, the CDR3 is TGTGCCACCAGCAGAGACATCGGGTATCAGCCCCAGCATTTT. Translation: CATSRDIGYQPQHF.

This chain links TRBV5-6 with TRBJ2-7; 8 bases map to TRBD1. The V and J ends lost 4 bases and 2 bases, in that order; junction bases with no gene match: 5. The germline V gene has CDR1 SGHDT and CDR2 YYEEEE. This CDR3 contains 14 residues. CDR3 in amino acids: CASSPQGAPYEQYF. As DNA, the CDR3 is TGTGCCAGCAGCCCCCAGGGGGCCCCCTACGAGCAGTACTTC.

This clone occurred once. The J gene is TRBJ2-5, the V gene TRBV5-4; D remains unclear. The CDR3 runs 14 residues. The V end lost 5 bases, the J end lost 4 bases, and 15 bases lay between the germline ends. CDR1 is SGHNT, CDR2 YYREEE, per germline (reference sequence). The DNA for the CDR3 is TGTGCCAGCAGGTCTACAGTTGGATTAGAGACCCAGTACTTC. This encodes CASRSTVGLETQYF.

In DNA, the CDR3 is TGTGCCAGCAGCCCAGGGACTAGCCCACAAGAGACCCAGTACTTC. It specifies CASSPGTSPQETQYF. The rearrangement joins TRBV11-2 to TRBJ2-5; TRBD2 matches at 9 bases. The CDR3 totals 15 residues. The V gene's germline CDR1 is SGHAT and CDR2 FQNNGV. Germline trimming cut 5 bases from V and 2 bases from J; bases unmatched to any gene: 6.

This clone was observed a single time. The V call is TRBV6-6, the J call TRBJ2-7, with 7 bases aligning to TRBD1. The CDR3 runs 15 residues. The V segment lost 2 bases and the J segment 5 bases; nucleotides outside the gene matches: 9. Per the germline V gene, CDR1 is MNHNY and CDR2 is SVGAGI (reference sequence). This chain's CDR3 is CASSYRTRGNHEQYF. Here the CDR3 DNA reads TGTGCCAGCAGTTACCGGACCAGGGGGAACCACGAGCAGTACTTC.

The chain recombines TRBV18 with TRBJ1-3; a possible D gene is TRBD1 (5 bases). V lost 3 bases and J lost 3, with 15 bases in between. CDR3 length equals 16 residues. Germline V gene lookup returns CDR1 KGHSH and CDR2 LQKENI. The CDR3 loop reads CASSPDIGADGNTIYF. For the CDR3, the DNA is TGTGCCAGCTCACCCGATATTGGGGCTGATGGAAACACCATATATTTT.

This clone was picked up a small number of times. The chain carries TRBV7-9 and TRBJ2-7, with TRBD1 identical over 10 bases. CDR1 and CDR2 (germline): SEHNR, FQNEAQ (reference sequence). The V segment lost 1 base and the J segment 3 bases; nucleotides outside the gene matches: 3. There are 15 residues in the CDR3. Here the CDR3 DNA reads TGTGCCAGCAGCTTAGGACAGGGGGCTCTCTACGAGCAGTACTTC. Its translation: CASSLGQGALYEQYF.

This chain joins TRBV29-1 and TRBJ2-5, with D possibly being TRBD2 (6 bases). Germline-derived CDR1 and CDR2 are SQVTM and ANQGSEA. This CDR3 is built from 13 residues. V was shortened by 4 bases and J by 1 base, with 10 bases between the two germline ends. The CDR3, as DNA: TGCAGCGTTGGGCGGGACTTCCAAGAGACCCAGTACTTC. It is translated as CSVGRDFQETQYF.

J is TRBJ2-3 and V is TRBV6-4; a possible D gene is TRBD1 (6 bases). The CDR3 runs 14 residues. Trimming removed 2 bases at V and 2 bases at J, with 8 bases between. Germline lookup yields CDR1 MRHNA and CDR2 SNTAGT. The CDR3 nucleotides read TGTGCCAGCAGTGACGGGGGCCCCACAGATACGCAGTATTTT. Protein product: CASSDGGPTDTQYF.

The chain couples TRBV7-9 to TRBJ1-1; D not certain. The CDR3 covers 12 residues. V was pared by 5 bases and J by 10 bases, with 14 bases between. The germline V gene has CDR1 SEHNR and CDR2 FQNEAQ (reference sequence). CDR3 sequence reads: CASSPITSGAFF. CDR3 DNA: TGTGCCAGCAGCCCAATTACGTCCGGAGCTTTCTTT.

V gene TRBV3-1 (or the pseudogene TRBV3-2) combines with J gene TRBJ2-3, with 8 bases matching TRBD1. Germline V gene data show CDR1 as LGHDT and CDR2 as YNNKEL (reference sequence). This CDR3 is 14 amino acids long. The junction had 9 bases not matched to a gene; V was cut back by 0 bases and J by 13 bases. The CDR3 loop is CASSQDQGQVRKYF. The CDR3 coding sequence is TGTGCCAGCAGCCAAGATCAGGGACAGGTCCGAAAGTATTTT.

The genes are TRBV21-1 and TRBJ2-7; the table's D call TRBD1 went unverified against the DNA. TRBV21-1 is recorded as a pseudogene. This CDR3 has 18 amino acids. As DNA, the CDR3 is TGTGCCAGCAGCAAACGCCCCCCCCGGGACAGGGGTACCTACGAGCAGTACTTC. This translates into CASSKRPPRDRGTYEQYF.

The chain has TRBV28 and TRBJ2-7; the D gene is possibly TRBD1 (5 bases). The germline V and J ends were trimmed by 3 bases and 5 bases, with 11 bases remaining between them. CDR3 size: 13 residues. Germline loops: CDR1 MDHEN, CDR2 SYDVKM. As DNA, the CDR3 is TGTGCCAGCAGTTTGACGGCAGGGCACGAGCAGTACTTC. This codes for CASSLTAGHEQYF.

The rearrangement links TRBV27 to TRBJ2-7; 7 bases are a match to TRBD1. Germline trimming cut 7 bases from V and 6 bases from J; bases unmatched to any gene: 12. The germline V gene has CDR1 MNHEY and CDR2 SMNVEV (reference sequence). The CDR3 totals 14 residues. CDR3 region: CASKNQGVAGEQYF. The CDR3 DNA sequence: TGTGCCAGCAAAAACCAGGGGGTTGCGGGCGAGCAGTACTTC.

This clone appeared once. The chain uses TRBV7-2 and TRBJ1-2; tentative D call: TRBD1 (5 bases). Germline-derived CDR1 and CDR2 are SGHTA and FQGNSA. Trimming took 7 bases from V and 8 from J, leaving 17 bases between them. This CDR3 has 13 amino acids. The CDR3 sequence is CASKRAGVEGYTF. CDR3 coding DNA: TGTGCCAGCAAAAGGGCGGGGGTTGAGGGCTACACCTTC.

The CDR3 DNA reads TGTGCCAGCAGCCAAGATACCTTGGCAGGCACGAACACCGGGGAGCTGTTTTTT. Translated: CASSQDTLAGTNTGELFF. The chain joins TRBV14 to TRBJ2-2, with D hard to call. V lost 0 bases and J lost 0, with 14 bases in between. The germline gives CDR1 SGHDN, CDR2 FVKESK. The CDR3 spans 18 residues.

This chain connects TRBV12-3 or TRBV12-4 to TRBJ2-1; 8 bases fit TRBD1. This CDR3 comprises 13 residues. Trimming took 4 bases from V and 6 from J; bases not matched to a gene: 2. The CDR3 coding sequence is TGTGCCAGCAGTTGGACAGGGAGCAATGAGCAGTTCTTC. Its translation: CASSWTGSNEQFF.

The genes are TRBV9 and TRBJ2-3; 7 bases map to TRBD2. J was trimmed by 2 bases and V by 0 bases; bases with no gene match: 6. Germline V CDR1 and CDR2: SGDLS, YYNGEE. The CDR3 runs to 16 residues. The CDR3 nucleotides are TGTGCCAGCAGCGTAGCTGGGGGGGACCCCACAGATACGCAGTATTTT. Translating gives CASSVAGGDPTDTQYF.

The CDR3 DNA follows: TGCGCCAGCAGCCTACCGAGGGGGACCCCCACAGATACGCAGTATTTT. Encoded protein: CASSLPRGTPTDTQYF. The chain couples TRBV5-1 to TRBJ2-3; a possible D gene is TRBD1 (6 bases). CDR3 length: 16 residues. CDR1 is SGHRS, CDR2 YFSETQ, per germline. Trimming cost V 4 bases and J 2 bases, with 17 bases left between them.

The CDR3 here is CASSTLQGAGSPLHF. The CDR3 region has the DNA TGTGCCAGCAGTACCTTACAGGGGGCAGGTTCACCCCTCCACTTT. This chain connects TRBV2 to TRBJ1-6; 9 positions match TRBD1. Germline values: CDR1 SNHLY, CDR2 FYNNEI. The CDR3 runs to 15 residues. V shed 5 bases, J shed 9 bases, and the junction held 8 bases outside the gene matches.

This chain connects TRBV28 to TRBJ2-5; 9 nucleotides agree with TRBD1. The J segment lost 4 bases and the V segment lost 4 bases, leaving 7 bases of the junction unmatched. Germline V gene lookup returns CDR1 MDHEN and CDR2 SYDVKM. This CDR3 contains 15 residues. The CDR3 loop reads CASSSGDRDGETQYF. CDR3 nucleotide sequence: TGTGCCAGCAGTTCAGGGGACAGGGATGGAGAGACCCAGTACTTC.

The V call is TRBV5-6, the J call TRBJ2-7, with TRBD2 matching 8 bases. Germline CDR1 reads SGHDT; CDR2 reads YYEEEE. V gave up 4 bases and J gave up 6 bases; unmatched junction bases: 12. This CDR3 spans 15 amino acids. CDR3 nucleotides: TGTGCCAGCAGCGATACGGGACTAGGTGCGAGCGAGCAGTACTTC. Translating it yields CASSDTGLGASEQYF.

CDR3 protein: CASSQDMPSVGTDTQYF. The CDR3 DNA reads TGTGCCAGCAGCCAAGATATGCCTAGCGTTGGCACAGATACGCAGTATTTT. This chain links TRBV14 with TRBJ2-3; the D gene is possibly TRBD2 (6 bases). The germline gives CDR1 SGHDN, CDR2 FVKESK. There are 17 residues in the CDR3. The V end was cut by 0 bases, the J end by 1 base, with 14 bases between. The full variable domain, completed using reference TRBV14 and TRBJ2-3, is EAGVTQFPSHSVIEKGQTVTLRCDPISGHDNLYWYRRVMGKEIKFLLHFVKESKQDESGMPNNRFLAERTGGTYSTLKVQPAELEDSGVYFCASSQDMPSVGTDTQYFGPGTRLTVL.

The rearrangement links TRBV5-6 to TRBJ2-3, with 14 bases identical to TRBD2. The V segment lost 4 bases and the J segment 6 bases; nucleotides outside the gene matches: 7. The CDR3 spans 16 residues. Germline V gene sequence: CDR1 SGHDT, CDR2 YYEEEE. The CDR3 sequence is CASSRRLAGGLDTQYF. The CDR3, as DNA: TGTGCCAGCAGCCGAAGACTAGCGGGGGGGCTCGATACGCAGTATTTT.